Sequencing of this T cell receptor (beta chain) was carried out in a study of tumor and adjacent non-tumor tissue in lung cancer. A note on this clonotype: Its cognate antigen is unknown. One junction end does not reproduce the germline sequence, and a read error may be involved.

Study-wide points: Normal lung showed higher cumulative top 100 clone frequency than tumor.

The template was RNA from unsorted bulk tissue. More than 3 cm separated this lung sample from the edge of the tumor. TCRbeta libraries were built with three rounds of nested PCR, modified from ARM-PCR. TCRdb independently ran MiXCR on the multiplex PCR reads; one entry per CDR3 protein. The profile shows some 95,000 distinct CDR3 sequences, 80% of them singletons. The CDR3 is 15 residues long. Germline assignment: CDR1 MNHNS and CDR2 SASEGT. Sequencing was performed on distant non-tumor lung tissue. J is TRBJ2-5 and V is TRBV6-1; 15 bases are a match to TRBD2. The receptor's source is a man between 60 and 70 years old with small cell lung cancer. CDR3 in DNA: TGTACCAGCAGCTGGACTAGCGGGAGGGTTGTAACCCAGTACTTC. Its protein product is CTSSWTSGRVVTQYF.